This T cell receptor (beta chain) emerged from a study of shared clonotypes between healthy human individuals. Overall study: The plates for each donor numbered three CD4 naive, three CD4 memory, two CD8 naive and one CD8 memory.

CD45RO-negative, CCR7-selected cells formed the naive CD8 fraction, which excluded terminally differentiated effector memory CD45RA+ cells. TCRdb's table, derived via immunoSEQ multiplex PCR, lists solely in-frame clones and lacks some. The sample holds about 600,000 clones, around 95% seen once. This TCR derives from a woman between 25 and 40 years old in good health. The sequenced sample was naive CD8+ T cells sorted from blood.

CDR3 bases: TGTGCCAGTAGGGACAGTTGGGGCCACAATGAGCAGTTCTTC. It encodes CASRDSWGHNEQFF. The V call is TRBV19, the J call TRBJ2-1, with D tentatively TRBD1 (6 bases). The CDR3 is 14 residues long. Germline CDR1 and CDR2: LNHDA and SQIVND (reference sequence). Trimming left V 6 bases short and J 5 bases short, with 14 bases between.